This is a list of T cell receptor beta chains from one sample in a study of cytomegalovirus exposure and HLA in healthy donors. Method: immunoSEQ multiplex PCR; TCRdb's copy keeps in-frame clones and lacks some. Of roughly 300,000 clones in the sample, roughly 87% were seen once. Sequencing was performed on PBMCs. These receptor sequences come from a woman in her thirties in good health and CMV-seropositive. Each CDR3 is given with its conserved first and last residue. A D gene is named only where the DNA matches it firmly. Part of the rows lack a size; the others show once, few, many or a class for expanded clones.

J gene: TRBJ2-5; D gene: TRBD2; clone size: once; V gene: TRBV29-1; CDR3 DNA: TGCAGCGTTGAAGATCGGGTAGCGGGGGTACAAGAGACCCAGTACTTC; CDR3 protein: CSVEDRVAGVQETQYF
J gene: TRBJ2-7; D gene: TRBD2; clone size: few; V gene: TRBV27; CDR3 DNA: TGTGCCAGCAGCCAACGACTAGCGGGAGGGCCGAGGGAGCAGTACTTC; CDR3 protein: CASSQRLAGGPREQYF
J gene: TRBJ1-6; D gene: NA; clone size: NA; V gene: TRBV6-1; CDR3 DNA: TGTGCCAGCAGTGAAAGTCGGAAGGGGCTCCCCTATAATTCACCCCTCCACTTT; CDR3 protein: CASSESRKGLPYNSPLHF
J gene: TRBJ2-7; D gene: TRBD2; clone size: NA; V gene: TRBV7-2; CDR3 DNA: TGTGCCAGCAGCTCCAAGGAGCGGGGGACGCCCGAGCAGTACTTC; CDR3 protein: CASSSKERGTPEQYF
J gene: TRBJ1-6; D gene: NA; clone size: NA; V gene: TRBV27; CDR3 DNA: TGTGCCAGCAGTTTGGGGACGGCCCATTCACCCCTCCACTTT; CDR3 protein: CASSLGTAHSPLHF
J gene: TRBJ2-1; D gene: TRBD2; clone size: NA; V gene: TRBV4-3; CDR3 DNA: TGCGCCAGCAGCCAAGGCTCGGCTAGCGGGGGGTACAATGAGCAGTTCTTC; CDR3 protein: CASSQGSASGGYNEQFF
J gene: TRBJ1-2; D gene: NA; clone size: once; V gene: TRBV5-6; CDR3 DNA: TGTGCCAGCAGCCCCCCCAGGGGCTATGGCTACACCTTC; CDR3 protein: CASSPPRGYGYTF
J gene: TRBJ2-7; D gene: TRBD1; clone size: NA; V gene: TRBV7-6; CDR3 DNA: TGTGCCAGCAGCTTAAATCCGACAGGGGCCTACGAGCAGTACTTC; CDR3 protein: CASSLNPTGAYEQYF
J gene: TRBJ2-5; D gene: NA; clone size: once; V gene: TRBV2; CDR3 DNA: TGTGCCAGCAGTGAGGGTAGCTTTGAGACCCAGTACTTC; CDR3 protein: CASSEGSFETQYF
J gene: TRBJ2-7; D gene: NA; clone size: NA; V gene: TRBV29-1; CDR3 DNA: TGCAGCGTTGTCGCAGGGGCGGGAGAGCAGTACTTC; CDR3 protein: CSVVAGAGEQYF
J gene: TRBJ1-1; D gene: TRBD1; clone size: once; V gene: TRBV30; CDR3 DNA: TGTGCCTGGGGACAGGGACAGAACACTGAAGCTTTCTTT; CDR3 protein: CAWGQGQNTEAFF
J gene: TRBJ2-1; D gene: NA; clone size: NA; V gene: TRBV7-2; CDR3 DNA: TGTGCCAGCAGCTTAGCTGTGGGAAACTACAATGAGCAGTTCTTC; CDR3 protein: CASSLAVGNYNEQFF
J gene: TRBJ2-5; D gene: NA; clone size: NA; V gene: TRBV27; CDR3 DNA: TGTGCCAGCAGTACGGGGGCGACCCAGTACTTC; CDR3 protein: CASSTGATQYF
J gene: TRBJ2-7; D gene: NA; clone size: NA; V gene: TRBV23-1; CDR3 DNA: TGCGCCAGCAGTGACCGGGCCTACGAGCAGTACTTC; CDR3 protein: CASSDRAYEQYF
J gene: TRBJ2-1; D gene: NA; clone size: NA; V gene: TRBV1; CDR3 DNA: TGCACCAGCAGCCATAACGCAGGGGGACTAGTAGTGCGAAGGTGGGTCGATGAGCAGTTCTTC; CDR3 protein: CTSSHNAGGLVVRRWVDEQFF
J gene: TRBJ2-7; D gene: NA; clone size: NA; V gene: TRBV29-1; CDR3 DNA: TGCAGCGTTGTGGGACGGAACTACGAGCAGTACTTC; CDR3 protein: CSVVGRNYEQYF
J gene: TRBJ2-7; D gene: TRBD1; clone size: NA; V gene: TRBV30; CDR3 DNA: TGTGCCTTTAGGGACAGGCCCTACGAGCAGTACTTC; CDR3 protein: CAFRDRPYEQYF
J gene: TRBJ1-5; D gene: NA; clone size: NA; V gene: TRBV7-2; CDR3 DNA: TGTGCCAGCAGCACAACAGGGAATAGCAATCAGCCCCAGCATTTT; CDR3 protein: CASSTTGNSNQPQHF
J gene: TRBJ1-2; D gene: NA; clone size: NA; V gene: TRBV30; CDR3 DNA: TGTGCCTGGAAGCCTCAAATCTATGGCTACACCTTC; CDR3 protein: CAWKPQIYGYTF
J gene: TRBJ1-1; D gene: NA; clone size: NA; V gene: TRBV9; CDR3 DNA: TGTGCCAGCAGCCCCTACATGAACACTGAAGCTTTCTTT; CDR3 protein: CASSPYMNTEAFF
J gene: TRBJ2-7; D gene: TRBD2; clone size: NA; V gene: TRBV10-3; CDR3 DNA: TGTGCCATCAGTGAGTATCTGGGTGAGGCTAGCGGGACCTACGAGCAGTACTTC; CDR3 protein: CAISEYLGEASGTYEQYF
J gene: TRBJ2-1; D gene: NA; clone size: NA; V gene: TRBV4-2; CDR3 DNA: TGTGCCAGCAGCCAAGATGAAGGGAGCTCCTACAATGAGCAGTTCTTC; CDR3 protein: CASSQDEGSSYNEQFF
J gene: TRBJ2-1; D gene: NA; clone size: NA; V gene: TRBV29-1; CDR3 DNA: TGCAGCGTTGAAGGAGGGGGGCACTACAATGAGCAGTTCTTC; CDR3 protein: CSVEGGGHYNEQFF
J gene: TRBJ2-7; D gene: TRBD2; clone size: NA; V gene: TRBV15; CDR3 DNA: TGTGCCACCAGCAGAGAACTAGCGGGGGGATACGAGCAGTACTTC; CDR3 protein: CATSRELAGGYEQYF
J gene: TRBJ2-1; D gene: TRBD1; clone size: NA; V gene: TRBV28; CDR3 DNA: TGTGCCAGCAGTGCAGGGACAGGCGAAATTTACAATGAGCAGTTCTTC; CDR3 protein: CASSAGTGEIYNEQFF
J gene: TRBJ2-7; D gene: TRBD1; clone size: NA; V gene: TRBV19; CDR3 DNA: TGTGCCAGTAGTATTAAGACAGGGTTCTACGAGCAGTACTTC; CDR3 protein: CASSIKTGFYEQYF
J gene: TRBJ1-3; D gene: NA; clone size: NA; V gene: TRBV6-1; CDR3 DNA: TGTGCCAGCAGTGAAGCTCGGGTCTCCTCTGGAAACACCATATATTTT; CDR3 protein: CASSEARVSSGNTIYF
J gene: TRBJ1-6; D gene: NA; clone size: NA; V gene: TRBV7-2; CDR3 DNA: TGTGCCAGCAGCTTAGCGCCGGAGGGTAATTCACCCCTCCACTTT; CDR3 protein: CASSLAPEGNSPLHF
J gene: TRBJ2-2; D gene: NA; clone size: NA; V gene: TRBV6-1; CDR3 DNA: TGTGCCAGCAGTGAAGTTAGCGTGTACACCGGGGAGCTGTTTTTT; CDR3 protein: CASSEVSVYTGELFF
J gene: TRBJ2-7; D gene: NA; clone size: NA; V gene: TRBV14; CDR3 DNA: TGTGCCAGCAGCCCGCTGGGGCTAGGATCCTACGAGCAGTACTTC; CDR3 protein: CASSPLGLGSYEQYF
J gene: TRBJ2-2; D gene: NA; clone size: NA; V gene: TRBV19; CDR3 DNA: TGTGCCAGTAGTATTGGGACGGGGGCCGGGGAGCTGTTTTTT; CDR3 protein: CASSIGTGAGELFF
J gene: TRBJ2-7; D gene: TRBD1; clone size: NA; V gene: TRBV18; CDR3 DNA: TGTGCCAGCTCACCAAGGGACAGCGACGAGCAGTACTTC; CDR3 protein: CASSPRDSDEQYF
J gene: TRBJ2-1; D gene: NA; clone size: NA; V gene: TRBV9; CDR3 DNA: TGTGCCAGCAGCGTAGTGGGGCGAGGGGCCAGCTCCTACAATGAGCAGTTCTTC; CDR3 protein: CASSVVGRGASSYNEQFF